The present T cell receptor beta chain was sequenced within a study of cytomegalovirus exposure and HLA in healthy donors. Points from the study as a whole: Near-uniform donor sequencing depth was presumed by presence/absence analyses.

The PCR contained 60 Vbeta and 13 Jbeta primers. Profiling relied on immunoSEQ multiplex PCR, and the TCRdb table lists in-frame clones only, not all of them. The repertoire has approximately 190,000 clones, about 70% of them found once; the top ten carry 2.5% to 3%. Germline V lookup: CDR1 SEHNR, CDR2 FQNEAQ (reference sequence). The CDR3 has 12 residues. With 5 bases removed from V and 4 bases from J, the gap between germline ends came to 9 bases. On this clone itself: Its matching antigen is unknown. Other DNA sequences of this sample code for an identical CDR3.

The chain links TRBV7-9 to TRBJ2-7; tentative D call: TRBD2 (5 bases). This receptor was identified in a middle-aged man in good health and CMV-seropositive. The material sequenced was PBMCs. The CDR3 sequence: CASSPTGYEQYF. CDR3 sequence (DNA): TGTGCCAGCAGCCCTACGGGGTACGAGCAGTACTTC.